This T cell receptor (beta chain) was sequenced for a study of blood T cell repertoires in COVID-19. Study context: There were acute and convalescent COVID-19 samples, and they came from the United States, Italy and Spain.

Germline loops: CDR1 LNHDA, CDR2 SQIVND (reference sequence). V was cut by 9 bases and J by 4 bases, with 15 bases left in between. The CDR3 spans 14 residues. In the authors' workflow: Quantification of nucleated cells was approximated via reference gene primer amplification. Clones were sequenced by immunoSEQ multiplex PCR, and TCRdb holds only the in-frame ones, with some missing. V and J calls and clone size are given by that table; D and trimming were obtained from the DNA. The sample lists about 350,000 clones; approximately 89% were seen once. This TCR was recovered from a woman aged 60-75 years with COVID-19, enrolled during active disease. Sequencing was performed on peripheral blood. J is TRBJ2-2 and V is TRBV19; a possible D gene is TRBD2 (5 bases). The CDR3 coding sequence is TGTGCCAGCGCCACAACTAGTCTCACCGGGGAGCTGTTTTTT. As protein: CASATTSLTGELFF.